The sequence of this T cell receptor beta chain was determined in a study of cytomegalovirus exposure and HLA in healthy donors. In the case of this clone: No antigen is known for it.

Vbeta (60) and Jbeta (13) primers were used in the PCR. Study processing details: Unique TCR beta chains numbered approximately 76 million in a later analysis, with 10 million to 14 million shared. Data came from immunoSEQ multiplex PCR; TCRdb stores just in-frame clones and leaves some out. V and J calls plus clone size are reproduced from that table; the DNA served to infer D and trimming. The data hold under 150,000 clones, with around 78% observed a single time. Every donor was a healthy person donating bone marrow. Study-wide results and limits: The availability of immune exposure information extended only to CMV serostatus. An assumption of roughly uniform sequencing depth across donors underlay the presence/absence analyses.

Germline CDR1 KGHSH, CDR2 LQKENI. After removal of 3 bases from V and 4 bases from J, the junction contained 12 bases not matched to a gene. CDR3 length: 18 residues. The TCR comes from a woman aged 35 to 49 in good health and CMV-seropositive. The sample was PBMCs. The V gene is TRBV18, the J gene TRBJ2-1; 10 bases map to TRBD2. The DNA of the CDR3 is TGTGCCAGCTCACCTCTGACCCTAGCGGGAGTGGGGTACAATGAGCAGTTCTTC. Amino acids: CASSPLTLAGVGYNEQFF. The whole variable domain, remainder taken from reference TRBV18 and TRBJ2-1, is NAGVMQNPRHLVRRRGQEARLRCSPMKGHSHVYWYRQLPEEGLKFMVYLQKENIIDESGMPKERFSAEFPKEGPSILRIQQVVRGDSAAYFCASSPLTLAGVGYNEQFFGPGTRLTVL.